This T cell receptor (beta chain) was recorded in a study of cytomegalovirus exposure and HLA in healthy donors. The wider study: In an earlier analysis, 90 million to 120 million unique TCR beta sequences were found from some 180 million T cells.

Amplification used 60 Vbeta primers and 13 Jbeta primers. Clones were sequenced by immunoSEQ multiplex PCR, and TCRdb holds only the in-frame ones, with some missing. The repertoire consists of about 160,000 clones, with around 64% occurring once and the leading ten covering under 3.5%. The CDR3 is 14 amino acids. The V gene end was trimmed by 7 bases and the J gene end by 3 bases; junction bases not matched to a gene: 6. Germline V gene data show CDR1 as MNHNS and CDR2 as SASEGT. The genes are TRBV6-1 and TRBJ2-1, with TRBD2 identical over 7 bases. Specimen: PBMCs. The sequence came from a woman in her thirties in good health and CMV-seronegative. The CDR3: CASTLADRYNEQFF. CDR3 in DNA: TGTGCCAGCACCCTAGCGGACCGCTACAATGAGCAGTTCTTC.